These 4 T cell receptor beta chains share one sample of origin, sequenced in a study of control samples from healthy donors and cancer patients. TCRdb's table, derived via immunoSEQ multiplex PCR, lists solely in-frame clones and lacks some. The data hold tens of thousands of clones, with 85% to 95% observed a single time. Sequencing used PBMCs. All receptors derive from a man aged 25 to 40 with colorectal cancer.

This rearrangement joins TRBV19 to TRBJ2-2; D uncertain. Trimming stripped 6 bases from V and 2 bases from J, with 4 bases between. This CDR3 has 12 amino acids. Germline-derived CDR1 and CDR2 are LNHDA and SQIVND (reference sequence). The CDR3 loop is CASRGNTGELFF. DNA of the CDR3: TGTGCCAGTAGGGGAAACACCGGGGAGCTGTTTTTT.

CDR3 sequence reads: CAISSKGTEIAYYGYTF. The CDR3 DNA sequence: TGTGCCATCAGTTCTAAGGGGACAGAAATAGCTTACTATGGCTACACCTTC. J is TRBJ1-2 and V is TRBV10-3; 7 positions agree with TRBD1. Germline V CDR1 and CDR2: ENHRY, SYGVKD. The CDR3 spans 17 residues. The V segment lost 5 bases and the J segment 3 bases; nucleotides outside the gene matches: 15.

V gene TRBV18 combines with J gene TRBJ2-7; D is possibly TRBD1 (5 bases). Germline V gene sequence: CDR1 KGHSH, CDR2 LQKENI. V lost 1 base to trimming and J lost 7 bases, with 14 bases between them. The CDR3 loop spans 14 amino acids. CDR3 in amino acids: CASSPHPRAWEQYF. The DNA of the CDR3 is TGTGCCAGCTCACCACACCCCAGGGCCTGGGAGCAGTACTTC.

The chain uses TRBV12-3 or TRBV12-4 and TRBJ2-1, with D perhaps given as TRBD1 or TRBD2 (5 bases each). The V gene lost 3 bases and the J gene lost 12 bases, with 9 bases spanning the gap. This CDR3 has 11 amino acids. The CDR3 DNA sequence: TGTGCCAGCAGTTTGGGGGTACGGCAGTTCTTC. It translates to CASSLGVRQFF.